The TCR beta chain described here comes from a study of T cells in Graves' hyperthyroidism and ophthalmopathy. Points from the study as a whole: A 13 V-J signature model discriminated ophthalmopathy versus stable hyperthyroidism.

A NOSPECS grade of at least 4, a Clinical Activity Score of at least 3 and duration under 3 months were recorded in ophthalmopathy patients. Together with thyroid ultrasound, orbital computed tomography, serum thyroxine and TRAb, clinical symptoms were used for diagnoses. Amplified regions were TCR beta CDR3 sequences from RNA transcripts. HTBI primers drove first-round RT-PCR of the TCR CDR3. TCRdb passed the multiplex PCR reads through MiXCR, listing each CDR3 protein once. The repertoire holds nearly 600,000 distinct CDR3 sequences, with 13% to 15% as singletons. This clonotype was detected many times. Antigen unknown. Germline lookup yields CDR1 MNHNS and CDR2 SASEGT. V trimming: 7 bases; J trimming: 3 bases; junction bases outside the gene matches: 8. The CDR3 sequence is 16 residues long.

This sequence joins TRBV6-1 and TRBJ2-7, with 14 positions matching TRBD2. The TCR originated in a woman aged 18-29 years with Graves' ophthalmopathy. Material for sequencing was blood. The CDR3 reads CASKTGTSGSVYEQYF. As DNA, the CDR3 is TGTGCCAGCAAAACCGGGACTAGCGGGAGTGTCTACGAGCAGTACTTC.